The 26 T cell receptor beta chains given below trace back to one sample, sequenced in a study of blood T cell repertoires in COVID-19. Sequencing used immunoSEQ multiplex PCR; TCRdb keeps in-frame clones, though not all of them. The profile shows roughly 140,000 clones, around four fifths of them singletons. Sample: peripheral blood. The source of these receptors is a human donor in a cohort sampled during active COVID-19.

The V and J genes are TRBV5-8 and TRBJ1-6, with D possibly being TRBD1 (5 bases). The length of the CDR3 is 16 residues. The germline CDR1 and CDR2 sequences are SGHTS and YDEGEE. The ends were cut back, 6 bases at V and 1 base at J, with 14 bases in the middle. The CDR3 bases are TGTGCCAGCACCCCGCGGGGGGGTTCCTATAATTCACCCCTCCACTTT. Protein sequence: CASTPRGGSYNSPLHF.

The chain links TRBV14 to TRBJ2-7, with TRBD2 matching over 8 bases. There are 14 residues in the CDR3. The junction had 10 bases not matched to a gene; V was cut back by 6 bases and J by 6 bases. The germline V gene has CDR1 SGHDN and CDR2 FVKESK. The CDR3 loop is CASRAGGVAREQYF. Written as DNA, the CDR3 is TGTGCCAGCAGAGCCGGGGGGGTCGCGCGCGAGCAGTACTTC.

This clone has ten or more counts. The rearrangement links TRBV7-9 to TRBJ2-7; 9 nucleotides match TRBD1. This CDR3 comprises 13 residues. J gave up 5 bases and V 4 bases, and 3 bases lay outside the gene matches. Per the germline V gene, CDR1 is SEHNR and CDR2 is FQNEAQ (reference sequence). The CDR3 DNA reads as TGTGCCAGCAGCTGGGGACAGGGCCACGAGCAGTACTTC. Translating it yields CASSWGQGHEQYF. The full variable domain, with the rest looked up from reference TRBV7-9 and TRBJ2-7, is DTGVSQNPRHKITKRGQNVTFRCDPISEHNRLYWYRQTLGQGPEFLTYFQNEAQLEKSRLLSDRFSAERPKGSFSTLEIQRTEQGDSAMYLCASSWGQGHEQYFGPGTRLTVT.

This clone was observed a single time. The gene calls are TRBV7-8 and TRBJ2-7; D is perhaps TRBD2 (5 bases). This CDR3 is 14 amino acids long. Germline V CDR1 and CDR2: SGHVS, FQNEAQ. Trimming stripped 5 bases from V and 2 bases from J, with 13 bases between. CDR3 in amino acids: CASSTRGRTYEQYF. DNA for the CDR3: TGTGCCAGCAGCACCCGAGGGCGCACCTACGAGCAGTACTTC.

In DNA form, the CDR3 reads TGTGCCAGCAGTTCTAGCGGGGCAACGACCACAGATACGCAGTATTTT. It encodes CASSSSGATTTDTQYF. This chain uses TRBV6-5 with TRBJ2-3; 9 bases are a match to TRBD2. J lost 2 bases, V lost 4 bases, and 7 bases had no gene match. Germline assignment: CDR1 MNHEY and CDR2 SVGAGI. The CDR3 covers 16 residues.

V gene TRBV7-2 combines with J gene TRBJ2-1; TRBD1 matches 8 bases. Germline CDR1 and CDR2: SGHTA and FQGNSA. With V trimmed by 5 bases and J by 1 base, 4 bases remained unmatched. This CDR3 region has 15 residues. The CDR3 loop is CASSPRQGSYNEQFF. CDR3 DNA sequence: TGTGCCAGCAGCCCCCGACAGGGGTCCTACAATGAGCAGTTCTTC.

The chain joins TRBV9 to TRBJ1-1, with D possibly matching TRBD1 (5 bases). The CDR3 sequence is 13 residues long. The germline CDR1 and CDR2 sequences are SGDLS and YYNGEE. The V gene lost 0 bases and the J gene lost 5 bases, with 8 bases spanning the gap. CDR3 in amino acids: CASSVGQGTEAFF. The CDR3 region has the DNA TGTGCCAGCAGCGTAGGTCAGGGAACTGAAGCTTTCTTT. The full variable domain, rest sourced from reference TRBV9 and TRBJ1-1, is DSGVTQTPKHLITATGQRVTLRCSPRSGDLSVYWYQQSLDQGLQFLIQYYNGEERAKGNILERFSAQQFPDLHSELNLSSLELGDSALYFCASSVGQGTEAFFGQGTRLTVV.

This clone appeared once. The V call is TRBV9, the J call TRBJ2-1; 12 bases match TRBD2. CDR1 and CDR2 (germline): SGDLS, YYNGEE. The CDR3 is 18 residues long. The V gene end was trimmed by 0 bases and the J gene end by 0 bases; junction bases not matched to a gene: 4. The CDR3 loop reads CASSVEGLAGSSYNEQFF. The DNA of the CDR3 is TGTGCCAGCAGCGTAGAGGGACTAGCGGGTAGCTCCTACAATGAGCAGTTCTTC.

This chain links TRBV9 with TRBJ1-4; D gene ambiguous. This CDR3 spans 15 amino acids. Germline CDR1 SGDLS, CDR2 YYNGEE. Trimming left V 0 bases short and J 3 bases short, with 9 bases between. As DNA, the CDR3 is TGTGCCAGCAGCGTAGCTACCCTCCCTAATGAAAAACTGTTTTTT. This sequence encodes CASSVATLPNEKLFF. Full variable domain (outside the CDR3, taken from reference TRBV9 and TRBJ1-4): DSGVTQTPKHLITATGQRVTLRCSPRSGDLSVYWYQQSLDQGLQFLIQYYNGEERAKGNILERFSAQQFPDLHSELNLSSLELGDSALYFCASSVATLPNEKLFFGSGTQLSVL.

The genes are TRBV27 and TRBJ2-2, with TRBD2 matching over 8 bases. V shed 8 bases, J shed 3 bases, and the junction held 8 bases outside the gene matches. The CDR3 covers 15 residues. Germline V gives CDR1 MNHEY, CDR2 SMNVEV (reference sequence). CDR3 in DNA: TGTGCCAGCTTTACCCCGGGACTAGACACCGGGGAGCTGTTTTTT. Protein product: CASFTPGLDTGELFF.

V and J are TRBV11-2 and TRBJ2-2, with 7 bases that match TRBD1. Germline loops: CDR1 SGHAT, CDR2 FQNNGV. The CDR3 length is 16 residues. The V and J ends lost 3 bases and 4 bases, in that order; junction bases with no gene match: 8. The CDR3 spells CASSFLTGRRTGELFF. The CDR3 DNA reads TGTGCCAGCAGCTTCCTGACAGGGCGGCGCACCGGGGAGCTGTTTTTT. The full variable domain, rest sourced from reference TRBV11-2 and TRBJ2-2, is EAGVAQSPRYKIIEKRQSVAFWCNPISGHATLYWYQQILGQGPKLLIQFQNNGVVDDSQLPKDRFSAERLKGVDSTLKIQPAKLEDSAVYLCASSFLTGRRTGELFFGEGSRLTVL.

V usage is TRBV4-1 and J usage is TRBJ2-7; D unclear. V was pared by 3 bases and J by 3 bases, with 18 bases between. The germline gives CDR1 MGHRA, CDR2 YSYEKL. CDR3 size: 16 residues. For the CDR3, the DNA is TGCGCCAGCAGCCATCCCCCCTACACGGAGAGCTACGAGCAGTACTTC. Its protein product is CASSHPPYTESYEQYF.

The chain employs TRBV7-9 and TRBJ2-5; TRBD1 matches at 9 bases. CDR1 and CDR2 from the germline V gene are SEHNR and FQNEAQ (reference sequence). The CDR3 loop spans 15 amino acids. Trimming took 1 base from V and 5 from J; bases not matched to a gene: 5. The CDR3: CASSLVTGGMETQYF. The CDR3 DNA follows: TGTGCCAGCAGCTTAGTAACAGGGGGCATGGAGACCCAGTACTTC.

This chain connects TRBV6-5 to TRBJ1-5, with D possibly being TRBD1 (5 bases). V was clipped by 6 bases and J by 6 bases, with 12 bases between them. This CDR3 is 13 amino acids long. The germline V gene encodes CDR1 MNHEY and CDR2 SVGAGI. The CDR3: CASSRAGGQPQHF. In nucleotides, the CDR3 is TGTGCCAGCAGCCGGGCCGGGGGTCAGCCCCAGCATTTT.

The chain uses TRBV7-8 and TRBJ2-2; weak D call: TRBD2 (7 bases). This CDR3 contains 14 residues. Germline CDR1 is SGHVS and CDR2 is FQNEAQ. Trimming removed 5 bases at V and 2 bases at J, with 9 bases between. The CDR3 region is CASSRGANTGELFF. In nucleotides, the CDR3 is TGTGCCAGCAGCCGGGGGGCCAACACCGGGGAGCTGTTTTTT. Full variable domain (outside the CDR3, taken from reference TRBV7-8 and TRBJ2-2): GAGVSQSPRYKVAKRGQDVALRCDPISGHVSLFWYQQALGQGPEFLTYFQNEAQLDKSGLPSDRFFAERPEGSVSTLKIQRTQQEDSAVYLCASSRGANTGELFFGEGSRLTVL.

The chain carries TRBV2 and TRBJ1-1; 8 nucleotides match TRBD1. The CDR3 covers 14 residues. Trimming removed 4 bases from V and 1 base from J; junction bases left unmatched: 2. The germline V gene encodes CDR1 SNHLY and CDR2 FYNNEI. CDR3 amino acids: CASSGGQGNTEAFF. In DNA form, the CDR3 reads TGTGCCAGCAGTGGTGGACAGGGGAACACTGAAGCTTTCTTT.

V is TRBV7-6 and J is TRBJ2-4; a possible D gene is TRBD1 (6 bases). Germline V CDR1 and CDR2: SGHVS, FNYEAQ. CDR3 length equals 18 residues. V lost 1 base, J lost 2 bases, and 18 bases lay in between. The CDR3 DNA sequence: TGTGCCAGCAGCTTAGAGGTACCAGGGGCCTCCACCAAAAACATTCAGTACTTC. It specifies CASSLEVPGASTKNIQYF.

This chain links TRBV15 with TRBJ1-1; no definite D call. V gave up 7 bases and J gave up 5 bases, with 14 bases separating them. Germline V gene data show CDR1 as LNHNV and CDR2 as YYDKDF (reference sequence). The CDR3 has 13 residues. In DNA form, the CDR3 reads TGTGCCACCACCGGGCGGGGTCGGACTGAAGCTTTCTTT. Amino acids: CATTGRGRTEAFF.

Comment on this clone: This sample includes further DNA sequences coding for the same CDR3. The V and J genes are TRBV18 and TRBJ1-6; 9 bases agree with TRBD1. This CDR3 spans 15 amino acids. V trimming: 0 bases; J trimming: 9 bases; junction bases outside the gene matches: 3. Germline assignment: CDR1 KGHSH and CDR2 LQKENI. CDR3 nucleotides: TGTGCCAGCTCACCACCGGGACAGGGAGGTTCACCCCTCCACTTT. Translated: CASSPPGQGGSPLHF.

This chain connects TRBV6-1 to TRBJ2-3; the D is unclear. V dropped 1 base and J dropped 6 bases, with 17 bases sitting between them. Germline V CDR1 and CDR2: MNHNS, SASEGT. This CDR3 region has 16 residues. CDR3 sequence reads: CASSEEGGRVLDTQYF. In DNA, the CDR3 is TGTGCCAGCAGTGAAGAAGGCGGCCGGGTCCTTGATACGCAGTATTTT.

V is TRBV28 and J is TRBJ2-7; 9 bases match TRBD1. With V trimmed by 2 bases and J by 12 bases, 14 bases remained unmatched. The CDR3 consists of 15 residues. CDR1 and CDR2 (germline): MDHEN, SYDVKM. The CDR3, as DNA: TGTGCCAGCAGTTTAGAGTCGGGACAGGGAGGTCGACTGTACTTC. This sequence encodes CASSLESGQGGRLYF.

V usage is TRBV28 and J usage is TRBJ1-5; D gene uncertain. This CDR3 spans 19 amino acids. CDR1 and CDR2 from the germline V gene are MDHEN and SYDVKM. V lost 1 base to trimming and J lost 4 bases, with 23 bases between them. The CDR3 DNA reads TGTGCCAGCAGTTTATACCCCCGGGTAACACCCGGGAGGAATCAGCCCCAGCATTTT. Protein: CASSLYPRVTPGRNQPQHF.

This clone was detected only a few times. The CDR3 region is CASSMAGVGTGELFF. The DNA of the CDR3 is TGTGCCAGTAGTATGGCCGGGGTCGGGACCGGGGAGCTGTTTTTT. V is TRBV19 and J is TRBJ2-2, with D possibly TRBD2 on 5 matching bases. The V and J ends lost 3 bases and 5 bases respectively, with 13 bases between them. The CDR3 has 15 residues. Germline values: CDR1 LNHDA, CDR2 SQIVND (reference sequence).

The chain carries TRBV7-9 and TRBJ1-4; D might be TRBD1 (5 bases). CDR3 size: 13 residues. Trimming removed 6 bases from V and 4 bases from J, with 9 bases in between. Germline-derived CDR1 and CDR2 are SEHNR and FQNEAQ (reference sequence). CDR3: CASSGTVNEKLFF. The CDR3 DNA sequence: TGTGCCAGCAGTGGGACTGTTAATGAAAAACTGTTTTTT.

The V and J genes are TRBV5-1 and TRBJ2-6, with D possibly TRBD2 on 6 matching bases. CDR1 is SGHRS and CDR2 is YFSETQ in the germline V gene. The CDR3 loop spans 17 amino acids. The V end was cut by 5 bases, the J end by 0 bases, with 15 bases between. CDR3 loop: CASSPGGGGSGANVLTF. In nucleotides, the CDR3 is TGCGCCAGCAGTCCTGGTGGGGGAGGCTCTGGGGCCAACGTCCTGACTTTC.

This chain joins TRBV5-3 and TRBJ2-3, with TRBD1 matching over 7 bases. TRBV5-3 is an ORF; its function is uncertain. Germline trimming cut 0 bases from V and 6 bases from J; bases unmatched to any gene: 7. CDR3 size: 15 residues. CDR3 DNA: TGTGCCAGAAGCTTGGTGTCAGGGGGAATTGATACGCAGTATTTT. Translated, it gives CARSLVSGGIDTQYF.